This T cell receptor (beta chain) was documented in a study of identical twins (dated by TCRdb to the mid-2010s). About the study as a whole: To test whether fetal clonotypes persist, this study deep-sequenced TCR alpha and beta repertoires from monozygotic twins, from unrelated adults of various ages, and from cord blood. To rule out contamination, replicate twin experiments were performed at different times with different library preparation protocols.

The paper as a whole reports these results and caveats: Because the same donors could not be followed over many years, conclusions were based on cross-sectional statistical analysis. Fewer insertions were carried by abundant cord blood beta clonotypes, a similar but weaker trend appeared in young adult naive repertoires, and no such trend appeared in memory repertoires. Out-of-frame TCR alpha sequences shared between twins showed an excess of low generation-probability sequences compared with coincidental sharing between unrelated individuals. In beta out-of-frame sequences, excess twin sharing was weaker, because having fewer shared sequences lowered the signal-to-noise ratio. Zero-insertion analyses could be partly confounded by invariant T cells such as MAIT and iNKT, though diverse VJ usage argued against such confounding for most clonotypes. Recombination models systematically underestimated out-of-frame TCR alpha sharing in monozygotic twins but agreed with sharing between unrelated individuals.

All donors were healthy Caucasians. The twin cohort comprised three pairs of female monozygotic twins, all aged roughly 18 to 29 years. Miltenyi CD45RO+ enrichment and human naive T-cell isolation kits were used to isolate memory (CD45RO+) and naive T cells from PBMC. V loses 4 bases, J loses 0 bases, and the germline ends lie 10 bases apart. Its CDR3 holds 15 amino acids, cysteine through phenylalanine. Only the CDR3 region is kept as DNA, spanning 45 bases read in frame from base 1. CDR1 SGHTA and CDR2 FQGNSA were looked up in the germline V gene. Library preparation used 5' RACE. TCRdb shows the sequencer as Illumina HiSeq 2000. Template switching added a universal primer binding site, and the final cDNA carried a unique molecular identifier that allowed TCR cDNA molecules to be counted accurately. Specific primers in the conserved constant-segment region were used to synthesize first-strand cDNA for TCR alpha and beta chains. Each cDNA library was double barcoded, with a SMART-Mk sample barcode plus Illumina barcodes, to control for contamination. TruSeq adapter sequences along with Illumina sample barcodes were introduced in two successive PCR steps. The Illumina HiSeq platform was used with custom primers to sequence TCR alpha and beta cDNA libraries. The paper's data handling went like this. Unique molecular identifiers were extracted from raw reads with MiGEC, and CDR3 positions were determined with MiXCR. Recombination models were inferred per individual with the repgenHMM and IGoR tools using an EM algorithm. The tcR package in R was used for shared clonotype analysis, with sharing normalized by the product of cloneset sizes. To study raw recombination free of thymic and clonal selection effects, out-of-frame nonproductive sequences were analyzed. The public reads were run again by TCRdb, first through fastp at Q25 and then through MiXCR, and only productive beta chains were kept. Each CDR3 protein gets just one entry, which takes the most common genes and DNA from the rows behind it. None of the V and J calls come from the authors' own analysis; TCRdb made them. A total of fewer than 250,000 distinct CDR3 sequences appear in this sample, under 10% of them only once. The ten largest clonotypes hold around 2.1% of the sample.

Many counts were recorded for this clonotype. The antigen this receptor binds is unknown. Base-call qualities are not available, and no considerably larger clone is one nucleotide away. These records were also assigned to another study, of yellow fever vaccine responses in identical twins. The other study reports the following: The authors reported that the T cell response to vaccination in identical twins appeared partly convergent and partly personalized. The study precisely tracked vaccine-responding T cell clones in identical twins.

The sequenced sample was memory (CD45RO+) T cells sorted from blood. The sample's cell subset or site label, in plain terms: CD45RO+ enriched T cells. This sequence originates from a woman in her late teens or twenties in good health. The chain was built from TRBV7-2 and TRBJ1-3; too little of a D gene remains to name it. The sequenced DNA is TGTGCCAGCAGCTCCTTAGAGTTCTCTGGAAACACCATATATTTT. It encodes CASSSLEFSGNTIYF.